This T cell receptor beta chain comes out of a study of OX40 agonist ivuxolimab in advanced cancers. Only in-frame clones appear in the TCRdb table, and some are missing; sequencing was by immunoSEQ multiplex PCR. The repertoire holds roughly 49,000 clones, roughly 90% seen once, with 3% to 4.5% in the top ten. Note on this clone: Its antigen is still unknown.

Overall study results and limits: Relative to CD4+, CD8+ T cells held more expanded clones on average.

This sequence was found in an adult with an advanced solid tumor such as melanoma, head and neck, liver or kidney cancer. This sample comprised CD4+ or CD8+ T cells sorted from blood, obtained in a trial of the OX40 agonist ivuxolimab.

The CDR3 spells CASSPRDSYEQYF. In DNA form, the CDR3 reads TGTGCCAGCTCGCCAAGGGACAGCTACGAGCAGTACTTC. The gene calls are TRBV18 and TRBJ2-7; TRBD1 agrees at 7 bases. The CDR3 extends over 13 amino acids. Germline V gene data show CDR1 as KGHSH and CDR2 as LQKENI. With 6 bases clipped from V and 3 bases from J, the junction kept 5 bases outside the gene matches.